The T cell receptor (beta chain) under discussion was sequenced for a study of cytomegalovirus exposure and HLA in healthy donors. Primers included in the PCR were 60 Vbeta and 13 Jbeta primers. The protocol was immunoSEQ multiplex PCR, while the TCRdb copy is restricted to in-frame clones and leaves out a portion. The sample has roughly 150,000 clones, around 80% seen once; the top ten hold over 1.2%. The CDR3 extends over 12 amino acids. Germline-derived CDR1 and CDR2 are LNHDA and SQIVND (reference sequence). This TCR was recovered from a man between 18 and 29 years old in good health and CMV-seronegative. J is TRBJ2-2 and V is TRBV19; TRBD2 matches at 7 bases. Sequencing was carried out using PBMCs. The CDR3: CAVRRGTGELFF. The CDR3 bases are TGTGCTGTTCGGCGGGGGACCGGGGAGCTGTTTTTT.